One and the same sample provided the 26 T cell receptor beta chains below, sequenced in a study of shared clonotypes between healthy human individuals. TCRdb's table, derived via immunoSEQ multiplex PCR, lists solely in-frame clones and lacks some. This table has about 1.9 million clones, about 93% appearing once. Terminally differentiated effector memory CD45RA+ cells were left out of the naive CD8 fraction, which was CD45RO-negative and positively selected for CCR7. Material: naive CD8+ T cells from PBMCs. The receptors derive from a man aged 18-30 years in good health. Some clones in this sample may be carry-over from other donors' samples.

V gene TRBV7-9 combines with J gene TRBJ2-1; the match to TRBD2 covers 8 bases. CDR1 SEHNR and CDR2 FQNEAQ come from the germline V gene (reference sequence). CDR3 length: 18 amino acids. The V segment lost 2 bases and the J segment 3 bases; nucleotides outside the gene matches: 12. The DNA for the CDR3 is TGTGCCAGCAGCTTACCCAACGACGCCGGGAGGGACTACAATGAGCAGTTCTTC. Its protein product is CASSLPNDAGRDYNEQFF. Supplemented by reference TRBV7-9 and TRBJ2-1, the full variable domain reads DTGVSQNPRHKITKRGQNVTFRCDPISEHNRLYWYRQTLGQGPEFLTYFQNEAQLEKSRLLSDRFSAERPKGSFSTLEIQRTEQGDSAMYLCASSLPNDAGRDYNEQFFGPGTRLTVL.

This clone was seen once. The chain couples TRBV14 to TRBJ2-1, with a weak D call TRBD2 (5 bases). The V end was cut by 0 bases, the J end by 12 bases, with 12 bases between. CDR3 length: 13 amino acids. Germline V gene sequence: CDR1 SGHDN, CDR2 FVKESK. CDR3 amino acids: CASSQDRRHWQFF. The CDR3 nucleotides are TGTGCCAGCAGCCAAGATCGGAGGCATTGGCAGTTCTTC.

There are a few counts of this clone. DNA for the CDR3: TGTGCCAGCAGTTTATTTTTGGGTCACTATGGCTACACCTTC. This encodes CASSLFLGHYGYTF. The chain links TRBV27 to TRBJ1-2, with D unclear. Trimming pared 1 base from V and 3 bases from J, leaving 9 bases between. The CDR3 runs to 14 residues. The germline V gene has CDR1 MNHEY and CDR2 SMNVEV (reference sequence).

The chain is built from TRBV7-9 and TRBJ1-1; D unclear. The CDR3 totals 15 residues. Trimming pared 1 base from V and 1 base from J, leaving 10 bases between. The germline CDR1 and CDR2 sequences are SEHNR and FQNEAQ (reference sequence). The CDR3 loop is CASSLEGGANTEAFF. DNA of the CDR3: TGTGCCAGCAGCTTAGAAGGCGGTGCGAACACTGAAGCTTTCTTT.

The gene calls are TRBV27 and TRBJ2-2, with 7 bases fitting TRBD2. This CDR3 comprises 15 residues. CDR1 is MNHEY, CDR2 SMNVEV, per germline (reference sequence). V gave up 5 bases and J gave up 7 bases; unmatched junction bases: 10. CDR3 residues: CASSSWEGRVGELFF. The CDR3 DNA reads as TGTGCCAGCAGTAGTTGGGAGGGCCGGGTCGGGGAGCTGTTTTTT.

The J gene is TRBJ2-1, the V gene TRBV27; D is perhaps TRBD1 (6 bases). CDR3 length: 14 amino acids. V was cut by 2 bases and J by 4 bases, with 9 bases left in between. Germline CDR1 reads MNHEY; CDR2 reads SMNVEV (reference sequence). As DNA, the CDR3 is TGTGCCAGCAGTTTAACAGACAGGTACAATGAGCAGTTCTTC. Its translation is CASSLTDRYNEQFF.

The V and J genes are TRBV4-2 and TRBJ2-2, with D perhaps being TRBD1 or TRBD2 (5 bases each). V lost 0 bases and J 2 bases, leaving 10 bases between the germline ends. The CDR3 has 16 residues. Germline CDR1 and CDR2: LGHNA and YNFKEQ. Here the CDR3 reads CASSQEGPHNTGELFF. The CDR3 DNA is TGTGCCAGCAGCCAAGAGGGACCCCACAACACCGGGGAGCTGTTTTTT.

The V call is TRBV5-1, the J call TRBJ2-1; D is unresolved. The germline V gene encodes CDR1 SGHRS and CDR2 YFSETQ. The CDR3 extends over 14 amino acids. The ends were cut back, 0 bases at V and 5 bases at J, with 9 bases in the middle. CDR3 sequence reads: CASSLGLSNNEQFF. CDR3 bases: TGCGCCAGCAGCTTGGGACTCTCGAACAATGAGCAGTTCTTC.

The chain combines TRBV6-1 with TRBJ2-5; no firm D call. Germline values: CDR1 MNHNS, CDR2 SASEGT. The CDR3 is 14 residues long. V was shortened by 2 bases and J by 5 bases, with 12 bases between the two germline ends. CDR3: CASSEPWDLETQYF. Written as DNA, the CDR3 is TGTGCCAGCAGTGAACCCTGGGATTTGGAGACCCAGTACTTC.

Worth noting for this clone: Other DNA sequences from this sample encode an identical CDR3 as well. This chain joins TRBV5-1 and TRBJ2-3; TRBD2 agrees at 8 bases. Germline-derived CDR1 and CDR2 are SGHRS and YFSETQ. CDR3 size: 16 residues. The trim removed 0 bases at V and 1 base at J, leaving 4 bases unmatched. CDR3 in amino acids: CASSLVAGGGTDTQYF. CDR3 DNA sequence: TGCGCCAGCAGCTTGGTTGCGGGGGGCGGCACAGATACGCAGTATTTT.

V and J are TRBV28 and TRBJ2-5; 7 bases line up with TRBD2. The CDR3 is 14 residues long. The trim removed 4 bases at V and 5 bases at J, leaving 7 bases unmatched. Germline V gene lookup returns CDR1 MDHEN and CDR2 SYDVKM. Written as DNA, the CDR3 is TGTGCCAGCAGTTCAATGGCGGGAGTGGAGACCCAGTACTTC. Translating it yields CASSSMAGVETQYF.

The V call is TRBV7-9, the J call TRBJ1-6; TRBD1 matches 8 bases. From germline, CDR1 is SEHNR and CDR2 FQNEAQ (reference sequence). The CDR3 runs 15 residues. The junction had 2 bases not matched to a gene; V was cut back by 2 bases and J by 5 bases. The CDR3 DNA reads TGTGCCAGCAGCTTACGGACAGGGAATAATTCACCCCTCCACTTT. Protein: CASSLRTGNNSPLHF. Full variable domain (rest looked up from reference TRBV7-9 and TRBJ1-6): DTGVSQNPRHKITKRGQNVTFRCDPISEHNRLYWYRQTLGQGPEFLTYFQNEAQLEKSRLLSDRFSAERPKGSFSTLEIQRTEQGDSAMYLCASSLRTGNNSPLHFGNGTRLTVT.

This sequence joins TRBV4-1 and TRBJ1-3; D is uncertain. This CDR3 is 17 amino acids long. Germline values: CDR1 MGHRA, CDR2 YSYEKL. Trimming removed 0 bases from V and 0 bases from J, with 12 bases in between. In DNA, the CDR3 is TGCGCCAGCAGCCAAGAAGAGGACGCCGTCTCTGGAAACACCATATATTTT. This gives the protein CASSQEEDAVSGNTIYF.

V usage is TRBV5-6 and J usage is TRBJ1-1; 7 nucleotides align to TRBD1. There are 14 residues in the CDR3. The J segment lost 3 bases and the V segment lost 6 bases, leaving 8 bases of the junction unmatched. CDR1 is SGHDT, CDR2 YYEEEE, per germline. This chain's CDR3 is CASKLTGSYTEAFF. CDR3 nucleotide sequence: TGTGCCAGCAAACTGACAGGGTCTTACACTGAAGCTTTCTTT.

The gene calls are TRBV6-6 and TRBJ2-1; D perhaps matches TRBD2 (6 bases). Germline CDR1 reads MNHNY; CDR2 reads SVGAGI (reference sequence). Trimming stripped 8 bases from V and 7 bases from J, with 12 bases between. The CDR3 spans 12 residues. CDR3 bases: TGTGCCAGCTGGGGACTTCCTAATGAGCAGTTCTTC. Translating it yields CASWGLPNEQFF.

A few counts support this clone. The same CDR3 arises from other DNA sequences in this sample as well. V and J are TRBV5-5 and TRBJ1-1, with a weak D call TRBD1 (6 bases). Germline CDR1 is SGHKS and CDR2 is YYEKEE (reference sequence). The CDR3 contains 15 residues. The V gene lost 4 bases and the J gene lost 0 bases, with 13 bases spanning the gap. The DNA of the CDR3 is TGTGCCAGCAGCCCTAGGACAGCTATGAACACTGAAGCTTTCTTT. The encoded protein is CASSPRTAMNTEAFF.

V usage is TRBV7-6 and J usage is TRBJ1-4; TRBD1 is a possible D gene (5 bases). Germline CDR1 is SGHVS and CDR2 is FNYEAQ. V was clipped by 8 bases and J by 0 bases, with 22 bases between them. The CDR3 is 18 residues long. The CDR3 loop reads CASELNPGGTATNEKLFF. CDR3 bases: TGTGCCAGCGAACTAAACCCGGGAGGGACGGCAACTAATGAAAAACTGTTTTTT. Filled out from reference TRBV7-6 and TRBJ1-4, the complete variable domain reads GAGVSQSPRYKVTKRGQDVALRCDPISGHVSLYWYRQALGQGPEFLTYFNYEAQQDKSGLPNDRFSAERPEGSISTLTIQRTEQRDSAMYRCASELNPGGTATNEKLFFGSGTQLSVL.

J is TRBJ1-1 and V is TRBV27; 8 bases agree with TRBD1. J lost 3 bases, V lost 4 bases, and 4 bases had no gene match. CDR1 MNHEY and CDR2 SMNVEV come from the germline V gene (reference sequence). The CDR3 has 14 residues. The CDR3 loop reads CASSSGTGYTEAFF. CDR3 DNA: TGTGCCAGCAGTTCCGGGACAGGTTACACTGAAGCTTTCTTT.

The chain uses TRBV27 and TRBJ1-1; 8 bases fit TRBD1. The ends lost 0 bases at V and 5 bases at J; junction bases unmatched: 5. Germline lookup yields CDR1 MNHEY and CDR2 SMNVEV (reference sequence). CDR3 length: 15 amino acids. The CDR3 coding sequence is TGTGCCAGCAGTTTATCAGCTCAGGGGGCAACTGAAGCTTTCTTT. This translates into CASSLSAQGATEAFF.

The rearrangement uses TRBV28 and TRBJ2-1; D is undetermined. V lost 2 bases to trimming and J lost 7 bases, with 9 bases between them. This CDR3 is 13 amino acids long. The germline V gene has CDR1 MDHEN and CDR2 SYDVKM. The CDR3 here is CASSLGWSNEQFF. The CDR3 coding sequence is TGTGCCAGCAGTTTAGGCTGGTCTAATGAGCAGTTCTTC. The complete variable domain, with remaining parts taken from reference TRBV28 and TRBJ2-1, reads DVKVTQSSRYLVKRTGEKVFLECVQDMDHENMFWYRQDPGLGLRLIYFSYDVKMKEKGDIPEGYSVSREKKERFSLILESASTNQTSMYLCASSLGWSNEQFFGPGTRLTVL.

The V call is TRBV2, the J call TRBJ1-5; 8 bases map to TRBD1. Germline V lookup: CDR1 SNHLY, CDR2 FYNNEI. The V and J ends lost 5 bases and 5 bases, in that order; junction bases with no gene match: 5. The CDR3 is 14 residues long. CDR3 protein: CASSRTGLDQPQHF. CDR3 bases: TGTGCCAGCAGTCGGACAGGGCTTGATCAGCCCCAGCATTTT.

In the case of this clone: This specimen includes other DNA sequences encoding the same CDR3. The J gene is TRBJ2-7, the V gene TRBV27, with D unresolved. V was pared by 2 bases and J by 2 bases, with 10 bases between. The CDR3 is made up of 14 amino acids. Germline lookup yields CDR1 MNHEY and CDR2 SMNVEV (reference sequence). DNA for the CDR3: TGTGCCAGCAGTTTACTGGCCAGCACCTACGAGCAGTACTTC. Amino acids: CASSLLASTYEQYF.

This clone is a singleton in its sample. The chain joins TRBV6-5 to TRBJ2-1, with TRBD2 identical over 8 bases. CDR1 is MNHEY and CDR2 is SVGAGI in the germline V gene. The trim removed 8 bases at V and 0 bases at J, leaving 3 bases unmatched. The CDR3 length is 14 residues. This CDR3 reads CASQSGSSYNEQFF. In DNA, the CDR3 is TGTGCCAGCCAGAGCGGGAGCTCCTACAATGAGCAGTTCTTC.

The gene calls are TRBV28 and TRBJ1-2; D possibly corresponds to TRBD1 (5 bases). With 3 bases removed from V and 3 bases from J, the gap between germline ends came to 11 bases. This CDR3 contains 14 residues. Per germline, CDR1 MDHEN and CDR2 SYDVKM. CDR3 bases: TGTGCCAGCAGTTTGTGGGACGGAGACTATGGCTACACCTTC. This sequence encodes CASSLWDGDYGYTF.

The V and J genes are TRBV7-6 and TRBJ1-3, with TRBD1 matching over 10 bases. The CDR3 contains 16 residues. Germline V lookup: CDR1 SGHVS, CDR2 FNYEAQ. Germline trimming cut 4 bases from V and 2 bases from J; bases unmatched to any gene: 5. The CDR3 nucleotides read TGTGCCAGCAGCTCCTCCGGGACAGGGGCTGGAAACACCATATATTTT. Protein: CASSSSGTGAGNTIYF.

V usage is TRBV28 and J usage is TRBJ1-5; the match to TRBD1 covers 7 bases. The V segment lost 8 bases and the J segment 0 bases; nucleotides outside the gene matches: 10. Germline V gives CDR1 MDHEN, CDR2 SYDVKM. The CDR3 runs to 16 residues. The CDR3 loop reads CASGPLGTDSNQPQHF. The CDR3 coding sequence is TGTGCCAGCGGACCTTTAGGGACAGATAGCAATCAGCCCCAGCATTTT.